These 4 T cell receptor beta chains share one sample of origin, sequenced in a study of STAT5B mutations in CD4+ large granular lymphocyte leukemia. Some clones are missing from TCRdb's copy, which holds only in-frame ones; the method was immunoSEQ multiplex PCR. Altogether about 10,000 clones are present, about four fifths being singletons, with the ten largest covering 68%. The material sequenced was PBMCs. These receptors were taken from a man aged 55-75 years with CD4+ T-cell large granular lymphocyte leukemia.

The chain links TRBV7-9 to TRBJ1-2; 12 bases fit TRBD1. Germline V CDR1 and CDR2: SEHNR, FQNEAQ (reference sequence). With 2 bases clipped from V and 6 bases from J, the junction kept 10 bases outside the gene matches. CDR3 length equals 17 residues. For the CDR3, the DNA is TGTGCCAGCAGCTTATGGGACAGGGGGCGGCATAGCCATGGCTACACCTTC. As protein: CASSLWDRGRHSHGYTF. The full variable domain, with the rest looked up from reference TRBV7-9 and TRBJ1-2, is DTGVSQNPRHKITKRGQNVTFRCDPISEHNRLYWYRQTLGQGPEFLTYFQNEAQLEKSRLLSDRFSAERPKGSFSTLEIQRTEQGDSAMYLCASSLWDRGRHSHGYTFGSGTRLTVV.

This clone has more than one count but fewer than ten. The chain is built from TRBV28 and TRBJ1-5; 8 nucleotides align to TRBD1. CDR1 and CDR2 (germline): MDHEN, SYDVKM. CDR3 length: 14 amino acids. After removal of 5 bases from V and 6 bases from J, the junction contained 6 bases not matched to a gene. CDR3 loop: CASSRAGGVQPQHF. In nucleotides, the CDR3 is TGTGCCAGCAGTCGGGCAGGGGGCGTTCAGCCCCAGCATTTT.

The V and J genes are TRBV20-1 and TRBJ2-7; a possible D gene is TRBD2 (5 bases). This CDR3 is 11 amino acids long. The germline V and J ends were trimmed by 3 bases and 3 bases, with 6 bases remaining between them. CDR1 and CDR2 from the germline V gene are DFQATT and SNEGSKA (reference sequence). CDR3 DNA sequence: TGCAGTGCTAGCGGGGACTACGAGCAGTACTTC. This encodes CSASGDYEQYF.

This rearrangement joins TRBV6-4 to TRBJ2-2; D assignment may be TRBD1 or TRBD2 (5 bases each). This CDR3 contains 16 residues. Deletions cut 10 bases from V and 5 bases from J, with 23 bases between. The germline V gene has CDR1 MRHNA and CDR2 SNTAGT. CDR3 in amino acids: CATSREGQERTGELFF. CDR3 sequence (DNA): TGTGCCACCTCCCGAGAGGGGCAAGAAAGAACCGGGGAGCTGTTTTTT.